The source of this TCR beta chain is a study of T cell changes during pregnancy in multiple sclerosis. Clones were sequenced by immunoSEQ multiplex PCR, and TCRdb holds only the in-frame ones, with some missing. The table has fewer than 140,000 clones, roughly 90% seen once; the top ten hold roughly 1.5%. The CDR3 contains 16 residues. Germline V gene lookup returns CDR1 MNHEY and CDR2 SVGAGI. Trimming shortened V by 0 bases and J by 4 bases, and 15 bases separated the two germline ends. The sequenced sample was peripheral blood, obtained after pregnancy. This sequence was found in a female donor with multiple sclerosis, enrolled in a pregnancy study. The chain employs TRBV6-5 and TRBJ1-1; possibly TRBD1 for D (5 bases). CDR3 DNA: TGTGCCAGCAGTTACTCAGCAGGGCGGCTTGGCACTGAAGCTTTCTTT. As protein: CASSYSAGRLGTEAFF.